The 32 T cell receptor beta chains below were found in one sample sequenced in a study of blood T cell repertoires in COVID-19. This table comes from immunoSEQ multiplex PCR, and its TCRdb copy is limited to in-frame clones, with some not included. The sample lists roughly 80,000 clones, around nine tenths occurring once. Sequences were obtained from peripheral blood. The receptors were gathered from a man in his 60s with acute or convalescent COVID-19.

The chain combines TRBV5-1 with TRBJ2-2; TRBD2 might be the D (5 bases). Germline V gene lookup returns CDR1 SGHRS and CDR2 YFSETQ. Trimming stripped 0 bases from V and 0 bases from J, with 6 bases between. The CDR3 length is 15 residues. The CDR3 DNA reads as TGCGCCAGCAGCTTGGCGGGGACGAACACCGGGGAGCTGTTTTTT. Residues: CASSLAGTNTGELFF.

This clone was detected only a few times. An end of the junction differs from the germline gene, which may be a read error. The V gene is TRBV7-7, the J gene TRBJ2-2, with 7 bases identical to TRBD1. This CDR3 contains 18 residues. Germline CDR1 and CDR2: SSHAT and FNYEAQ (reference sequence). CDR3 bases: TGTGCTAGCAGCTTCGACAGCGACACCGGGACAGACAGCGGGGAGCTGTTTTTT. Translating gives CASSFDSDTGTDSGELFF.

The chain joins TRBV7-2 to TRBJ2-2, with TRBD1 matching 8 bases. Germline CDR1 is SGHTA and CDR2 is FQGNSA. The CDR3 runs to 15 residues. The junction had 11 bases not matched to a gene; V was cut back by 8 bases and J by 6 bases. The chain's CDR3 is CASDFGQGWAGELFF. CDR3 DNA: TGTGCCAGCGACTTTGGACAGGGCTGGGCCGGGGAGCTGTTTTTT.

The chain joins TRBV7-8 to TRBJ2-1; 11 nucleotides align to TRBD2. The CDR3 is 15 residues long. Per the germline V gene, CDR1 is SGHVS and CDR2 is FQNEAQ. Trimming at V came to 2 bases and at J to 6 bases, leaving 3 bases not matched to a gene. The CDR3 DNA reads as TGTGCCAGCAGCTTAACTAGCGGGAGTGGCAATGAGCAGTTCTTC. Translation gives CASSLTSGSGNEQFF.

This clone was picked up one time. The J gene is TRBJ2-5, the V gene TRBV3-1 (or the pseudogene TRBV3-2); 8 nucleotides line up with TRBD1. CDR3 length: 17 residues. CDR1 and CDR2 (germline): LGHDT, YNNKEL (reference sequence). J gave up 5 bases and V 0 bases, and 11 bases lay outside the gene matches. The DNA of the CDR3 is TGTGCCAGCAGCCAAGATCTGTGGACAGGGTCGCAGGAGACCCAGTACTTC. Translating gives CASSQDLWTGSQETQYF.

This clone has a handful of counts. This chain links TRBV5-1 with TRBJ2-7; 10 nucleotides agree with TRBD1. The CDR3 sequence is 16 residues long. With V trimmed by 4 bases and J by 4 bases, 11 bases remained unmatched. In germline, CDR1 is SGHRS, CDR2 YFSETQ. CDR3 in DNA: TGCGCCAGCAGCATAAAACCCGGGACAGGGGCGTACGAGCAGTACTTC. Translated, it gives CASSIKPGTGAYEQYF.

The J gene is TRBJ2-5, the V gene TRBV29-1; D uncertain. CDR1 is SQVTM and CDR2 is ANQGSEA in the germline V gene. Trimming left V 2 bases short and J 0 bases short, with 4 bases between. CDR3 length: 12 residues. The CDR3 bases are TGCAGCGTTGAATCATACCAAGAGACCCAGTACTTC. It codes for CSVESYQETQYF.

V and J are TRBV9 and TRBJ2-1, with 12 bases aligning to TRBD2. With 0 bases clipped from V and 7 bases from J, the junction kept 5 bases outside the gene matches. CDR3 length: 16 amino acids. From germline, CDR1 is SGDLS and CDR2 YYNGEE. The DNA for the CDR3 is TGTGCCAGCAGCGTAGGTCTAGCGGGAGGGCCGAATGAGCAGTTCTTC. As protein: CASSVGLAGGPNEQFF. The whole variable domain, filled in from reference TRBV9 and TRBJ2-1, reads DSGVTQTPKHLITATGQRVTLRCSPRSGDLSVYWYQQSLDQGLQFLIQYYNGEERAKGNILERFSAQQFPDLHSELNLSSLELGDSALYFCASSVGLAGGPNEQFFGPGTRLTVL.

This rearrangement joins TRBV5-1 to TRBJ2-1; D not certain. The CDR3 spans 14 residues. CDR1 is SGHRS, CDR2 YFSETQ, per germline. V lost 0 bases and J lost 6, with 10 bases in between. Here the CDR3 DNA reads TGCGCCAGCAGCTTGGCACAGCAATTCAATGAGCAGTTCTTC. The encoded protein is CASSLAQQFNEQFF.

This clone was seen just once. The chain employs TRBV28 and TRBJ2-2; D might be TRBD1 (6 bases). Germline assignment: CDR1 MDHEN and CDR2 SYDVKM. V was trimmed by 4 bases and J by 3 bases, leaving 18 bases between them. The CDR3 loop spans 17 amino acids. The DNA for the CDR3 is TGTGCCAGCAGTTACAGGGTTGAGAGGGCTTACACCGGGGAGCTGTTTTTT. This sequence encodes CASSYRVERAYTGELFF.

The chain has TRBV25-1 and TRBJ2-3; D ambiguous. Trimming left V 4 bases short and J 1 base short, with 9 bases between. CDR3 length: 14 residues. CDR1 and CDR2 (germline): MGHDK, SYGVNS. The CDR3 loop reads CASSAPTGTDTQYF. DNA of the CDR3: TGTGCCAGCAGTGCCCCTACCGGCACAGATACGCAGTATTTT.

V gene TRBV5-1 combines with J gene TRBJ2-5, with TRBD1 matching over 7 bases. The V segment lost 0 bases and the J segment 9 bases; nucleotides outside the gene matches: 8. The CDR3 runs 14 residues. The V gene's germline CDR1 is SGHRS and CDR2 YFSETQ. Here the CDR3 reads CASSLDPGQGAQYF. DNA for the CDR3: TGCGCCAGCAGCTTGGATCCAGGCCAGGGGGCCCAGTACTTC.

The V gene is TRBV6-5, the J gene TRBJ2-7; weak D call: TRBD1 (5 bases). V shed 4 bases and J shed 4 bases, with 14 bases lying between them. From germline, CDR1 is MNHEY and CDR2 SVGAGI. This CDR3 has 14 amino acids. CDR3 DNA: TGTGCCAGCAGTTCCCGGACACTTTATTACGAGCAGTACTTC. Translation gives CASSSRTLYYEQYF.

The V and J genes are TRBV24-1 and TRBJ2-5, with a tentative D call TRBD2 (6 bases). Trimming cost V 2 bases and J 5 bases, with 17 bases left between them. Germline values: CDR1 KGHDR, CDR2 SFDVKD. The CDR3 loop spans 16 amino acids. The CDR3 sequence: CATSDSSTAGIETQYF. The CDR3 nucleotides read TGTGCCACCAGTGATTCCTCGACAGCGGGTATTGAGACCCAGTACTTC.

This chain joins TRBV19 and TRBJ2-7; possibly TRBD1 for D (5 bases). The V end was cut by 5 bases, the J end by 4 bases, with 15 bases between. The CDR3 has 14 amino acids. CDR1 LNHDA and CDR2 SQIVND come from the germline V gene (reference sequence). The CDR3 sequence is CASSRQFDSYEQYF. The CDR3 DNA reads as TGTGCCAGTAGTCGACAGTTTGATTCGTACGAGCAGTACTTC.

This clone was seen a single time. The CDR3: CASTAGYEQYF. CDR3 sequence (DNA): TGTGCCAGTACCGCAGGCTACGAGCAGTACTTC. The rearrangement uses TRBV19 and TRBJ2-7; D is ambiguous. The CDR3 runs to 11 residues. Germline V CDR1 and CDR2: LNHDA, SQIVND (reference sequence). Trimming pared 7 bases from V and 3 bases from J, leaving 7 bases between.

The V call is TRBV11-2, the J call TRBJ2-1; 9 bases line up with TRBD1. This CDR3 has 16 amino acids. From germline, CDR1 is SGHAT and CDR2 FQNNGV. Trimming took 2 bases from V and 5 from J; bases not matched to a gene: 7. The CDR3 loop is CASSLMVGQGHNEQFF. The CDR3 DNA reads TGTGCCAGCAGCTTAATGGTGGGACAGGGCCACAATGAGCAGTTCTTC.

V is TRBV28 and J is TRBJ2-7; D is undetermined. This CDR3 is 12 amino acids long. V lost 1 base to trimming and J lost 4 bases, with 5 bases between them. Germline V gene lookup returns CDR1 MDHEN and CDR2 SYDVKM. The CDR3 DNA is TGTGCCAGCAGTTTATTACATTACGAGCAGTACTTC. Amino acid sequence: CASSLLHYEQYF. Full variable domain (remainder filled in from reference TRBV28 and TRBJ2-7): DVKVTQSSRYLVKRTGEKVFLECVQDMDHENMFWYRQDPGLGLRLIYFSYDVKMKEKGDIPEGYSVSREKKERFSLILESASTNQTSMYLCASSLLHYEQYFGPGTRLTVT.

The rearrangement links TRBV27 to TRBJ1-6; D perhaps matches TRBD1 (5 bases). CDR1 is MNHEY and CDR2 is SMNVEV in the germline V gene (reference sequence). CDR3 length: 13 amino acids. Trimming stripped 8 bases from V and 12 bases from J, with 17 bases between. The CDR3 sequence: CASSTDTGGPLHF. CDR3 sequence (DNA): TGTGCCAGCTCCACTGACACCGGGGGACCCCTCCACTTT.

This chain connects TRBV14 to TRBJ2-7; TRBD2 might be the D (5 bases). Per germline, CDR1 SGHDN and CDR2 FVKESK. The V gene lost 0 bases and the J gene lost 0 bases, with 12 bases spanning the gap. This CDR3 region has 16 residues. CDR3 sequence reads: CASSQDGVGNSYEQYF. The CDR3 nucleotides read TGTGCCAGCAGCCAAGACGGCGTCGGGAACTCCTACGAGCAGTACTTC.

The chain recombines TRBV7-9 with TRBJ2-7; 13 bases are shared with TRBD2. Germline V gene sequence: CDR1 SEHNR, CDR2 FQNEAQ (reference sequence). CDR3 size: 14 residues. The ends lost 5 bases at V and 6 bases at J; junction bases unmatched: 4. As DNA, the CDR3 is TGTGCCAGCAGCCCGGGACTAGCGGGATCCGAGCAGTACTTC. The encoded protein is CASSPGLAGSEQYF. Using reference TRBV7-9 and TRBJ2-7 for the parts outside the CDR3, the full variable domain is DTGVSQNPRHKITKRGQNVTFRCDPISEHNRLYWYRQTLGQGPEFLTYFQNEAQLEKSRLLSDRFSAERPKGSFSTLEIQRTEQGDSAMYLCASSPGLAGSEQYFGPGTRLTVT.

V gene TRBV19 combines with J gene TRBJ1-4; no clear D. The germline V and J ends were trimmed by 5 bases and 5 bases, with 9 bases remaining between them. Germline CDR1 is LNHDA and CDR2 is SQIVND (reference sequence). This CDR3 has 13 residues. This CDR3 is CASSPTENEKLFF. The CDR3 bases are TGTGCCAGTAGTCCAACAGAAAATGAAAAACTGTTTTTT.

V and J are TRBV6-6 and TRBJ1-3, with D possibly being TRBD1 (6 bases). CDR1 is MNHNY, CDR2 SVGAGI, per germline (reference sequence). The CDR3 is 16 amino acids. Trimming pared 0 bases from V and 5 bases from J, leaving 14 bases between. The CDR3 loop is CASSYSSGTPRNTIYF. The CDR3 bases are TGTGCCAGCAGTTACTCGAGTGGGACACCCAGAAACACCATATATTTT.

The V and J genes are TRBV9 and TRBJ2-1, with unresolved D. This CDR3 is 15 amino acids long. Germline loops: CDR1 SGDLS, CDR2 YYNGEE. V was trimmed by 1 base and J by 0 bases, leaving 8 bases between them. Here the CDR3 reads CASSVTMSSYNEQFF. The CDR3 DNA follows: TGTGCCAGCAGCGTAACCATGAGCTCCTACAATGAGCAGTTCTTC.

The rearrangement links TRBV6-6 to TRBJ1-2; D ambiguous. The V end lost 0 bases, the J end lost 2 bases, and 10 bases lay between the germline ends. The CDR3 is made up of 15 amino acids. CDR1 and CDR2 from the germline V gene are MNHNY and SVGAGI (reference sequence). CDR3 DNA: TGTGCCAGCAGTTACTCCGGGGAGTCCAACTATGGCTACACCTTC. Encoded protein: CASSYSGESNYGYTF.

V usage is TRBV27 and J usage is TRBJ2-6; the D is unclear. V was cut by 3 bases and J by 0 bases, with 12 bases left in between. The CDR3 has 17 amino acids. Germline V CDR1 and CDR2: MNHEY, SMNVEV (reference sequence). CDR3 nucleotide sequence: TGTGCCAGCAGTTTTACCCCTAGTAGCTCTGGGGCCAACGTCCTGACTTTC. Its translation is CASSFTPSSSGANVLTF.

V gene TRBV7-9 combines with J gene TRBJ2-5, with D possibly matching TRBD2 (5 bases). The germline CDR1 and CDR2 sequences are SEHNR and FQNEAQ (reference sequence). V lost 0 bases and J 5 bases, leaving 13 bases between the germline ends. The CDR3 runs 15 residues. CDR3 DNA sequence: TGTGCCAGCAGCTTAGCCGGGATCCGAACGGAGACCCAGTACTTC. This translates into CASSLAGIRTETQYF.

The rearrangement joins TRBV4-2 to TRBJ1-2; D gene uncertain. Germline CDR1 is LGHNA and CDR2 is YNFKEQ. V lost 0 bases and J 8 bases, leaving 16 bases between the germline ends. The CDR3 is 15 residues long. DNA of the CDR3: TGTGCCAGCAGCCAAGATCTGAGAACAGTTGGGGGCTACACCTTC. Protein sequence: CASSQDLRTVGGYTF.

The chain links TRBV19 to TRBJ2-1; the match to TRBD2 covers 7 bases. V lost 5 bases and J lost 8; bases outside the gene matches: 15. Germline V lookup: CDR1 LNHDA, CDR2 SQIVND (reference sequence). The CDR3 consists of 16 residues. The CDR3 sequence is CASSQFTSAGGDEQFF. The CDR3 nucleotides read TGTGCCAGTAGTCAATTCACTAGCGCCGGCGGGGATGAGCAGTTCTTC.

The chain carries TRBV7-9 and TRBJ2-1; TRBD2 matches at 13 bases. CDR1 is SEHNR, CDR2 FQNEAQ, per germline (reference sequence). V trimming: 5 bases; J trimming: 0 bases; junction bases outside the gene matches: 7. CDR3 length equals 18 residues. CDR3 protein: CASSTGTSGTNSYNEQFF. The CDR3 DNA follows: TGTGCCAGCAGCACCGGGACTAGCGGGACCAACTCCTACAATGAGCAGTTCTTC.

V usage is TRBV14 and J usage is TRBJ2-3; D may be TRBD1 (5 bases). The germline CDR1 and CDR2 sequences are SGHDN and FVKESK. This CDR3 spans 12 amino acids. With 6 bases removed from V and 2 bases from J, the gap between germline ends came to 6 bases. The CDR3 DNA sequence: TGTGCCAGCAGAGGGGTCACAGATACGCAGTATTTT. Translation gives CASRGVTDTQYF. The variable domain in full, with the rest retrieved from reference TRBV14 and TRBJ2-3, is EAGVTQFPSHSVIEKGQTVTLRCDPISGHDNLYWYRRVMGKEIKFLLHFVKESKQDESGMPNNRFLAERTGGTYSTLKVQPAELEDSGVYFCASRGVTDTQYFGPGTRLTVL.

The chain carries TRBV20-1 and TRBJ2-5; D possibly corresponds to TRBD2 (5 bases). V was clipped by 7 bases and J by 5 bases, with 8 bases between them. CDR3 length: 10 amino acids. Germline V CDR1 and CDR2: DFQATT, SNEGSKA (reference sequence). DNA for the CDR3: TGCAGTGTCAAGCGGGAGACCCAGTACTTC. It translates to CSVKRETQYF.